This T cell receptor beta chain was recovered during a study of cytomegalovirus exposure and HLA in healthy donors. The study's findings and limits: Accounts indicate the classifier identified cytomegalovirus status with strong specificity and sensitivity.

On this clone itself: The antigen remains undetermined.

Primers for the PCR totalled 60 Vbeta and 13 Jbeta. The data were produced by immunoSEQ multiplex PCR, yet TCRdb's version contains in-frame clones alone and is incomplete. The sample consists of over 150,000 clones, roughly nine tenths of them appearing once. This CDR3 region has 19 residues. Germline CDR1 SGHVS, CDR2 FNYEAQ. Trimming cost V 0 bases and J 0 bases; bases outside gene matches: 11. V is TRBV7-6 and J is TRBJ2-1; 7 bases are a match to TRBD1. This receptor was obtained from a woman between 25 and 40 years old in good health and CMV-seronegative. Sequencing was done on a sample of PBMCs. CDR3 coding DNA: TGTGCCAGCAGCTTAGCTATCCGTCAGGACAGGTACTCCTACAATGAGCAGTTCTTC. As protein: CASSLAIRQDRYSYNEQFF.